This TCR beta chain was recorded in a study of blood T cell repertoires in COVID-19. Study-wide background: Nucleic acid was either cDNA or gDNA, and it came from T cells, B-cell-depleted T cells, or PBMCs.

This CDR3 is built from 14 residues. V trimming: 4 bases; J trimming: 3 bases; junction bases outside the gene matches: 4. Germline loops: CDR1 MRHNA, CDR2 SNTAGT. Assay: immunoSEQ multiplex PCR; the TCRdb copy retains only in-frame clones and omits some. The data hold around 74,000 clones, with 70% to 90% observed a single time. V usage is TRBV6-4 and J usage is TRBJ2-3; TRBD2 matches 7 bases. Source material: peripheral blood. The clonotype comes from a man in his fifties or sixties with active COVID-19. CDR3 nucleotide sequence: TGTGCCAGCAGTGCTGGCGGGGGAACAGATACGCAGTATTTT. Translated, it gives CASSAGGGTDTQYF.